A selection of T cell receptor beta chains follows, all from one sample in a study of a mutant IDH1 vaccine in newly diagnosed glioma. TCRdb's table, derived via immunoSEQ multiplex PCR, lists solely in-frame clones and lacks some. The sample lists more than 25,000 clones, 79% seen once, with about a tenth in the top ten. For these receptors, no antigen is known. The sequencing here drew on PBMCs, taken from a glioma patient whose treatment included an IDH1 peptide vaccine. The source is a woman in her 30s with glioma. Some clones in this sample may be carry-over from other donors' samples. Both conserved end residues are part of each CDR3. A D gene is named only where the DNA matches it firmly. Only some rows state a clone size, as once, few, many or a class for expanded clones.

D	V	size	J	CDR3	DNA
-	TRBV6-5	-	TRBJ2-7	CASSYLPTLSYEQYF	TGTGCCAGCAGTTACCTGCCGACACTCTCCTACGAGCAGTACTTC
TRBD2	TRBV11-1	-	TRBJ2-7	CASSRETGGPYEQYF	TGTGCCAGCAGCCGAGAGACGGGAGGGCCTTACGAGCAGTACTTC
TRBD2	TRBV10-3	-	TRBJ2-5	CAISESRGGLAGEETQYF	TGTGCCATCAGTGAGTCGAGAGGGGGACTAGCGGGAGAAGAGACCCAGTACTTC
TRBD1	TRBV7-9	-	TRBJ2-6	CASSYRQGNVLTF	TGTGCCAGCAGCTATAGACAGGGAAACGTCCTGACTTTC
-	TRBV5-4	-	TRBJ2-1	CASSWGAGYEQFF	TGTGCCAGCAGCTGGGGAGCTGGGTATGAGCAGTTCTTC
TRBD1	TRBV7-9	-	TRBJ2-7	CASSLGTAYEQYF	TGTGCCAGCAGCCTCGGGACAGCCTACGAGCAGTACTTC
-	TRBV10-3	few	TRBJ1-1	CAISESWRGITEAFF	TGTGCCATCAGTGAGTCTTGGAGGGGCATCACTGAAGCTTTCTTT
-	TRBV5-6	-	TRBJ1-1	CASSFKGSYNTEAFF	TGTGCCAGCAGCTTTAAGGGCAGTTACAACACTGAAGCTTTCTTT
-	TRBV30	-	TRBJ1-5	CAWSDVGGSNQPQHF	TGTGCCTGGAGCGACGTGGGGGGAAGCAATCAGCCCCAGCATTTT
-	TRBV18	-	TRBJ2-5	CASSPKETQYF	TGTGCCAGCTCACCAAAAGAGACCCAGTACTTC
-	TRBV19	-	TRBJ2-7	CASSIIVDSLYEQYF	TGTGCCAGTAGTATTATCGTTGACAGCCTCTACGAGCAGTACTTC
TRBD2	TRBV5-6	few	TRBJ2-3	CASSPLAGGTTDTQYF	TGTGCCAGCAGCCCACTAGCGGGGGGCACCACAGATACGCAGTATTTT
TRBD2	TRBV19	-	TRBJ2-1	CASSIGGGHNEQFF	TGTGCCAGTAGTATAGGCGGGGGGCACAATGAGCAGTTCTTC
-	TRBV13	-	TRBJ2-7	CASSFYRVKNPGEQYF	TGTGCCAGCAGTTTCTACAGGGTAAAAAACCCCGGCGAGCAGTACTTC
-	TRBV19	-	TRBJ2-1	CASSIASGFYNEQFF	TGTGCCAGTAGTATAGCGAGCGGGTTCTACAATGAGCAGTTCTTC
-	TRBV6-1	-	TRBJ2-1	CASSEARDYYSEQFF	TGTGCCAGCAGTGAAGCGCGCGACTATTACAGTGAGCAGTTCTTC
-	TRBV7-9	-	TRBJ1-4	CASSWAGGLNEKLFF	TGTGCCAGCAGCTGGGCGGGGGGTCTTAATGAAAAACTGTTTTTT
-	TRBV29-1	-	TRBJ1-4	CSVEGPTNEKLFF	TGCAGCGTTGAGGGTCCAACTAATGAAAAACTGTTTTTT
-	TRBV27	-	TRBJ2-1	CASRNLGKGGSNEQFF	TGTGCCAGCAGGAACTTAGGAAAGGGCGGTAGCAATGAGCAGTTCTTC
-	TRBV20-1	-	TRBJ2-2	CGASGTGELFF	TGCGGAGCCAGCGGCACCGGGGAGCTGTTTTTT
TRBD2	TRBV9	-	TRBJ2-3	CASSVGTSGRFGGEKTQYF	TGTGCCAGCAGCGTAGGGACTAGCGGGAGGTTCGGAGGAGAGAAGACGCAGTATTTT
TRBD2	TRBV30	-	TRBJ2-5	CAWTPGGGRETQYF	TGTGCCTGGACCCCGGGGGGAGGGCGGGAGACCCAGTACTTC
-	TRBV25-1	-	TRBJ1-2	CASSDSRINGYTF	TGTGCCAGCAGTGACTCTAGGATCAATGGCTACACCTTC
-	TRBV11-2	-	TRBJ2-7	CASSEYEQYF	TGTGCCAGCAGCGAGTACGAGCAGTACTTC
-	TRBV5-6	-	TRBJ1-2	CASSLSGVRDRYGYTF	TGTGCCAGCAGCTTGTCTGGCGTGAGGGATCGCTATGGCTACACCTTC
-	TRBV11-2	once	TRBJ1-2	CASSTTGAPFSYGYTF	TGTGCCAGCAGCACGACAGGAGCCCCATTTTCCTATGGCTACACCTTC
-	TRBV13	-	TRBJ2-5	CASSPKGRSQETQYF	TGTGCCAGCAGTCCTAAGGGAAGGAGCCAGGAGACCCAGTACTTC
TRBD2	TRBV29-1	-	TRBJ2-3	CSVDQREGYADTQYF	TGCAGCGTTGACCAGCGGGAGGGTTATGCAGATACGCAGTATTTT
-	TRBV6-6	-	TRBJ1-1	CAISEQGSHTEAFF	TGTGCCATATCTGAGCAGGGGTCCCACACTGAAGCTTTCTTT
TRBD1	TRBV4-2	-	TRBJ1-1	CASRTGTGYTEAFF	TGTGCCAGCAGAACCGGGACAGGGTACACTGAAGCTTTCTTT
-	TRBV7-2	-	TRBJ2-1	CASSGGANEQFF	TGTGCCAGCAGCGGGGGGGCGAATGAGCAGTTCTTC
TRBD1	TRBV18	-	TRBJ1-2	CASSPPEGAGGFGYTF	TGTGCCAGCTCACCACCGGAGGGGGCTGGGGGTTTTGGCTACACCTTC
-	TRBV10-3	-	TRBJ1-4	CAISEGTTFSGEKLFF	TGTGCCATCAGTGAGGGGACTACCTTTTCGGGGGAAAAACTGTTTTTT
TRBD1	TRBV9	few	TRBJ1-5	CASSPGTASYSNQPQHF	TGTGCCAGCAGCCCTGGGACAGCCTCCTATAGCAATCAGCCCCAGCATTTT
-	TRBV4-1	-	TRBJ1-5	CASSQGGTAYSNQPQHF	TGCGCCAGCAGCCAGGGGGGGACGGCCTATAGCAATCAGCCCCAGCATTTT
-	TRBV1	-	TRBJ2-7	CTSSQDRDYQGEQYF	TGCACCAGCAGCCAAGACCGGGACTACCAAGGCGAGCAGTACTTC
-	TRBV7-9	-	TRBJ2-5	CASSFRGETQYF	TGTGCCAGCAGCTTTCGGGGGGAGACCCAGTACTTC
TRBD1	TRBV5-4	-	TRBJ1-1	CASSLLDRGFEAFF	TGTGCCAGCAGCCTCCTAGACAGGGGGTTTGAAGCTTTCTTT
-	TRBV2	few	TRBJ1-2	CASGTQGNYGYTF	TGTGCCAGCGGAACACAGGGTAACTATGGCTACACCTTC
-	TRBV30	-	TRBJ2-6	CAWSVTGEGANVLTF	TGTGCCTGGAGTGTTACGGGAGAAGGGGCCAACGTCCTGACTTTC
TRBD2	TRBV7-9	-	TRBJ2-3	CASSLAGGLKGDTQYF	TGTGCCAGCAGCTTGGCGGGAGGACTCAAAGGGGATACGCAGTATTTT
-	TRBV30	once	TRBJ1-2	CAWSVGGTYYGYTF	TGTGCCTGGAGTGTGGGGGGGACCTACTATGGCTACACCTTC
TRBD1	TRBV4-1	few	TRBJ2-7	CASRPRSTGSYEQYF	TGCGCCAGCAGACCCCGGTCGACAGGGTCGTACGAGCAGTACTTC
TRBD2	TRBV10-3	-	TRBJ2-7	CAIRLAGGLSEQYF	TGTGCCATCAGGCTAGCGGGAGGGCTCAGCGAGCAGTACTTC
-	TRBV28	-	TRBJ1-2	CASSRDSAGYTF	TGTGCCAGCAGTCGTGACAGCGCGGGCTACACCTTC
TRBD1	TRBV6-1	-	TRBJ2-7	CASTARRTGTGEQYF	TGTGCCAGCACCGCCAGGAGGACAGGGACAGGCGAGCAGTACTTC
-	TRBV19	-	TRBJ1-2	CASSIIGYGYTF	TGTGCCAGTAGTATCATAGGGTATGGCTACACCTTC
-	TRBV2	-	TRBJ2-5	CASSELARDQETQYF	TGTGCCAGCAGCGAGCTCGCCAGGGACCAAGAGACCCAGTACTTC
-	TRBV6-6	-	TRBJ1-2	CASTGLGGYTF	TGTGCCAGTACAGGGTTGGGGGGCTACACCTTC
TRBD2	TRBV2	-	TRBJ2-4	CASSDRVAGERYF	TGTGCCAGCAGTGATAGGGTAGCGGGAGAGAGGTACTTC
-	TRBV19	-	TRBJ1-1	CASTTPGAGNTEAFF	TGTGCCAGTACCACCCCCGGCGCCGGGAACACTGAAGCTTTCTTT
-	TRBV4-1	-	TRBJ2-6	CASSQDGRLGVSGANVLTF	TGCGCCAGCAGCCAAGATGGCAGGCTCGGCGTGAGTGGGGCCAACGTCCTGACTTTC
-	TRBV15	-	TRBJ2-1	CATSRERGNHEQFF	TGTGCCACCAGCAGAGAGAGAGGGAACCATGAGCAGTTCTTC
-	TRBV6-5	-	TRBJ1-3	CASSYKFSGNTIYF	TGTGCCAGCAGTTACAAGTTCTCTGGAAACACCATATATTTT
-	TRBV7-9	-	TRBJ1-1	CASTTQPPTEAFF	TGTGCCAGCACCACACAGCCCCCGACCGAAGCTTTCTTT